The T cell receptor (beta chain) under discussion was sequenced for a study of beta chain features in type 1 diabetes. Across the study: All samples together contributed about 100,000,000 sorted cells for examination.

As regards this clone: Antigen unknown.

Averaging around 110 mL, one heparinised blood draw came from each individual donor. Study findings and constraints: In all four CD4+ subsets, TCRB CDR3 length was significantly, moderately reduced in type 1 diabetes. The naive, central memory and Treg TCRB repertoires showed an apparent similarity that was greater among patients than among healthy donors.

The V and J ends lost 2 bases and 5 bases respectively, with 10 bases between them. This CDR3 spans 14 amino acids. CDR1 is SGDLS, CDR2 YYNGEE, per germline. Isolated RNA was reverse transcribed in full, so expressed TCRB transcripts were sequenced. Profiled with immunoSEQ multiplex PCR; TCRdb holds only in-frame clones, not every one. The sample includes around 500,000 clones, roughly an eighth of them seen just once. This receptor was identified in a woman aged 18-29 years in good health. The sequencing sample was made of naive CD4+ T cells from blood. The chain combines TRBV9 with TRBJ2-2; D remains ambiguous. The CDR3 DNA reads TGTGCCAGCAGCGTTCGGGTGACTACCGGGGAGCTGTTTTTT. As protein: CASSVRVTTGELFF. Full variable domain (missing parts from reference TRBV9 and TRBJ2-2): DSGVTQTPKHLITATGQRVTLRCSPRSGDLSVYWYQQSLDQGLQFLIQYYNGEERAKGNILERFSAQQFPDLHSELNLSSLELGDSALYFCASSVRVTTGELFFGEGSRLTVL.